The 24 T cell receptor beta chains reported below all come from one sample, sequenced in a study of blood T cell repertoires in COVID-19. Generated by immunoSEQ multiplex PCR, the TCRdb table keeps only in-frame clones and is missing some. The sample yields 310,000 or so clones, about 83% seen once. The sample consisted of peripheral blood. All receptors derive from a woman in her 50s with acute or convalescent COVID-19.

The V and J genes are TRBV2 and TRBJ1-4; TRBD1 matches at 9 bases. Germline V gene sequence: CDR1 SNHLY, CDR2 FYNNEI. The CDR3 contains 16 residues. Trimming cost V 6 bases and J 1 base; bases outside gene matches: 6. The CDR3 spells CASSPGTGLTNEKLFF. The CDR3 nucleotides read TGTGCCAGCAGCCCGGGGACAGGGTTAACTAATGAAAAACTGTTTTTT. Complete variable domain (other parts from reference TRBV2 and TRBJ1-4): EPEVTQTPSHQVTQMGQEVILRCVPISNHLYFYWYRQILGQKVEFLVSFYNNEISEKSEIFDDQFSVERPDGSNFTLKIRSTKLEDSAMYFCASSPGTGLTNEKLFFGSGTQLSVL.

This clone was found once. This chain uses TRBV5-1 with TRBJ2-2, with TRBD1 matching over 8 bases. The CDR3 runs 14 residues. Losses at the gene ends were 8 bases for V and 0 bases for J; bases not matched to a gene: 3. CDR1 is SGHRS and CDR2 is YFSETQ in the germline V gene. In DNA, the CDR3 is TGCGCCAGTACACAGGGGGCGAACACCGGGGAGCTGTTTTTT. It encodes CASTQGANTGELFF.

This sequence joins TRBV6-2 or TRBV6-3 and TRBJ1-5; maybe TRBD1 (5 bases). The CDR3 is 16 amino acids. Trimming pared 5 bases from V and 2 bases from J, leaving 16 bases between. Germline-derived CDR1 and CDR2 are MNHEY and SVGEGT. For the CDR3, the DNA is TGTGCCAGCAGTCTCCCTCCGGGGGTGGGCAATCAGCCCCAGCATTTT. It codes for CASSLPPGVGNQPQHF.

There are a few counts of this clone. This rearrangement joins TRBV18 to TRBJ1-4; D gene unclear. The V gene's germline CDR1 is KGHSH and CDR2 LQKENI. The CDR3 totals 13 residues. Between the trimmed V and J ends, which lost 2 bases and 6 bases, there was a span of 7 bases. The CDR3 sequence is CASSPYTDEKLFF. DNA of the CDR3: TGTGCCAGCTCACCATACACCGATGAAAAACTGTTTTTT.

The chain carries TRBV5-6 and TRBJ2-3; 8 bases are shared with TRBD2. The CDR3 spans 15 residues. Trimming at V came to 3 bases and at J to 6 bases, leaving 9 bases not matched to a gene. Looked up from germline, CDR1 is SGHDT and CDR2 is YYEEEE. CDR3 amino acids: CASSWGSGNADTQYF. CDR3 bases: TGTGCCAGCAGCTGGGGTAGCGGGAACGCGGATACGCAGTATTTT.

The chain links TRBV19 to TRBJ2-3, with 9 bases that match TRBD1. The CDR3 has 18 residues. The ends lost 1 base at V and 0 bases at J; junction bases unmatched: 8. The V gene's germline CDR1 is LNHDA and CDR2 SQIVND (reference sequence). The CDR3 loop reads CASSIGPGDRVSTDTQYF. In DNA, the CDR3 is TGTGCCAGTAGTATAGGGCCGGGGGACAGGGTGAGCACAGATACGCAGTATTTT.

The gene calls are TRBV19 and TRBJ1-2; D might be TRBD1 (6 bases). Germline V lookup: CDR1 LNHDA, CDR2 SQIVND (reference sequence). V shed 1 base and J shed 4 bases, with 13 bases lying between them. The CDR3 runs to 15 residues. The CDR3 region has the DNA TGTGCCAGTAGTATAGGTTACGGGACAAGCTATGGCTACACCTTC. Encoded protein: CASSIGYGTSYGYTF. The complete variable domain, with remaining parts taken from reference TRBV19 and TRBJ1-2, reads DGGITQSPKYLFRKEGQNVTLSCEQNLNHDAMYWYRQDPGQGLRLIYYSQIVNDFQKGDIAEGYSVSREKKESFPLTVTSAQKNPTAFYLCASSIGYGTSYGYTFGSGTRLTVV.

This sequence joins TRBV7-2 and TRBJ2-5; maybe TRBD2 (5 bases). The CDR3 consists of 17 residues. V was pared by 4 bases and J by 5 bases, with 23 bases between. The germline V gene encodes CDR1 SGHTA and CDR2 FQGNSA. CDR3 nucleotide sequence: TGTGCCAGCAGCTCGAATCGCTACGGGGTTCGTGGGGAGACCCAGTACTTC. Translation: CASSSNRYGVRGETQYF. The whole variable domain, filled in from reference TRBV7-2 and TRBJ2-5, reads GAGVSQSPSNKVTEKGKDVELRCDPISGHTALYWYRQSLGQGLEFLIYFQGNSAPDKSGLPSDRFSAERTGGSVSTLTIQRTQQEDSAVYLCASSSNRYGVRGETQYFGPGTRLLVL.

V usage is TRBV4-2 and J usage is TRBJ2-7, with D maybe TRBD1 (6 bases). The ends were cut back, 0 bases at V and 3 bases at J, with 9 bases in the middle. The CDR3 runs 14 residues. CDR1 and CDR2 (germline): LGHNA, YNFKEQ. Here the CDR3 reads CASSQEGQFYEQYF. The CDR3 region has the DNA TGTGCCAGCAGCCAAGAAGGACAGTTCTACGAGCAGTACTTC.

The V and J genes are TRBV28 and TRBJ1-1; D is unresolved. Germline V lookup: CDR1 MDHEN, CDR2 SYDVKM. The V and J ends lost 3 bases and 8 bases respectively, with 13 bases between them. The CDR3 contains 13 residues. The CDR3 region has the DNA TGTGCCAGCAGTTTCCCCCTGGAGGTGGAAGCTTTCTTT. Translation: CASSFPLEVEAFF.

The J gene is TRBJ2-7, the V gene TRBV19; TRBD2 might be the D (5 bases). Germline values: CDR1 LNHDA, CDR2 SQIVND (reference sequence). Trimming took off 10 bases at V and 5 bases at J, with 21 bases between the two ends. The CDR3 is made up of 14 amino acids. For the CDR3, the DNA is TGTGCCACTTCTCACAGCGGACCCTGGGACGAGCAGTACTTC. It yields the protein CATSHSGPWDEQYF.

CDR3 sequence reads: CASSTGGPNQPQHF. The CDR3 nucleotides are TGTGCCAGCTCAACAGGGGGCCCCAATCAGCCCCAGCATTTT. The chain combines TRBV18 with TRBJ1-5, with 9 bases fitting TRBD1. Trimming took 5 bases from V and 3 from J; bases not matched to a gene: 2. CDR3 size: 14 residues. CDR1 is KGHSH, CDR2 LQKENI, per germline.

This clone was seen just once. This chain uses TRBV5-4 with TRBJ2-3; 9 bases agree with TRBD2. The germline V gene encodes CDR1 SGHNT and CDR2 YYREEE (reference sequence). V shed 5 bases, J shed 0 bases, and the junction held 4 bases outside the gene matches. The CDR3 is 15 amino acids. In DNA, the CDR3 is TGTGCCAGCAGTCAAACTAGCGGGAGCACAGATACGCAGTATTTT. This translates into CASSQTSGSTDTQYF.

The chain employs TRBV9 and TRBJ2-7, with 13 nucleotides matching TRBD2. After removal of 3 bases from V and 2 bases from J, the junction contained 2 bases not matched to a gene. CDR1 SGDLS and CDR2 YYNGEE come from the germline V gene. The CDR3 covers 15 residues. For the CDR3, the DNA is TGTGCCAGCAGCGGCGGGACTAGCGGGACCTACGAGCAGTACTTC. It specifies CASSGGTSGTYEQYF.

J is TRBJ2-7 and V is TRBV6-2 or TRBV6-3; 8 nucleotides line up with TRBD2. Germline-derived CDR1 and CDR2 are MNHEY and SVGEGT. With 0 bases clipped from V and 7 bases from J, the junction kept 8 bases outside the gene matches. There are 15 residues in the CDR3. For the CDR3, the DNA is TGTGCCAGCAGTTACTCGACGGGAGGGCTGCGGGAGCAGTACTTC. Translating it yields CASSYSTGGLREQYF.

V usage is TRBV28 and J usage is TRBJ2-7, with D uncertain. This CDR3 is 11 amino acids long. The germline gives CDR1 MDHEN, CDR2 SYDVKM. V shed 5 bases and J shed 5 bases, with 7 bases lying between them. The CDR3, as DNA: TGTGCCAGCAGTACTCGAAACGAGCAGTACTTC. As protein: CASSTRNEQYF.

This chain joins TRBV6-4 and TRBJ2-1; 7 bases fit TRBD1. CDR3 size: 15 residues. The J segment lost 9 bases and the V segment lost 0 bases, leaving 8 bases of the junction unmatched. Germline V gives CDR1 MRHNA, CDR2 SNTAGT. The CDR3 DNA follows: TGTGCCAGCAGTGACTCGGGGCAGGGGGTTGGTGAGCAGTTCTTC. It codes for CASSDSGQGVGEQFF.

This chain joins TRBV3-1 (or the pseudogene TRBV3-2) and TRBJ2-7; tentative D call: TRBD1 (5 bases). Per germline, CDR1 LGHDT and CDR2 YNNKEL (reference sequence). V was pared by 2 bases and J by 2 bases, with 10 bases between. CDR3 size: 14 residues. The CDR3 DNA reads as TGTGCCAGCAGCCAACCCGACAGCCCCTACGAGCAGTACTTC. It is translated as CASSQPDSPYEQYF.

The chain is built from TRBV5-5 and TRBJ1-1; the match to TRBD1 covers 9 bases. The length of the CDR3 is 15 residues. Germline V gene data show CDR1 as SGHKS and CDR2 as YYEKEE (reference sequence). V shed 2 bases and J 6 bases; nucleotides not matched to a gene: 8. DNA for the CDR3: TGTGCCAGCAGCTTTACAGGGGGCGCGAGGGCTGAAGCTTTCTTT. It is translated as CASSFTGGARAEAFF.

J is TRBJ2-7 and V is TRBV7-2; D is possibly TRBD1 (7 bases). The CDR3 is made up of 17 amino acids. Germline-derived CDR1 and CDR2 are SGHTA and FQGNSA. Trimming removed 5 bases from V and 4 bases from J, with 24 bases in between. CDR3 sequence: CASSQGGPLYRYYEQYF. Written as DNA, the CDR3 is TGTGCCAGCAGCCAGGGGGGACCACTTTACCGATATTACGAGCAGTACTTC.

The gene calls are TRBV5-1 and TRBJ1-2, with D possibly matching TRBD1 (6 bases). Trimming shortened V by 0 bases and J by 5 bases, and 14 bases separated the two germline ends. The CDR3 runs 15 residues. Per germline, CDR1 SGHRS and CDR2 YFSETQ. This CDR3 is CASSLVPGEKYGYTF. The CDR3, as DNA: TGCGCCAGCAGCTTGGTGCCAGGGGAGAAATATGGCTACACCTTC.

In DNA, the CDR3 is TGTGCCAGCAGTGAGGACAGGCACTATATTATTGAAGCTTTCTTT. Translated: CASSEDRHYIIEAFF. This rearrangement joins TRBV6-1 to TRBJ1-1; TRBD1 agrees at 7 bases. V lost 3 bases, J lost 7 bases, and 11 bases stayed unmatched. The CDR3 has 15 amino acids. Germline-derived CDR1 and CDR2 are MNHNS and SASEGT.

V is TRBV28 and J is TRBJ2-7; 9 bases are a match to TRBD2. The CDR3 runs 15 residues. CDR1 MDHEN and CDR2 SYDVKM come from the germline V gene. The V segment lost 5 bases and the J segment 0 bases; nucleotides outside the gene matches: 5. The CDR3 DNA sequence: TGTGCCAGCAGTCTGCTAGCGGGACCCTCCTACGAGCAGTACTTC. It codes for CASSLLAGPSYEQYF.

Remarks on this clone: The sample contains more than one DNA sequence encoding this CDR3. The V call is TRBV10-3, the J call TRBJ2-7, with a tentative D call TRBD2 (6 bases). CDR3 length: 15 residues. The germline V and J ends were trimmed by 4 bases and 0 bases, with 13 bases remaining between them. Germline CDR1 and CDR2: ENHRY and SYGVKD. CDR3 sequence (DNA): TGTGCCATCAGTGGTAGCGGCGGTTCCTCCTACGAGCAGTACTTC. Translation: CAISGSGGSSYEQYF.